The clone carrying this T cell receptor beta chain was recorded once. Its target is not known. The sample is drawn from a study of CD4+ T cells in melanoma. The study, taken as a whole, reports: CD8+ T cell, macrophage and B cell function reportedly correlated with neoantigen-specific CD4+ T cells. Diverse differentiation states were reported for melanoma neoantigen-specific CD4+ T cells.

Assay used: immunoSEQ multiplex PCR; TCRdb lists only in-frame clones, some missing. There are about 55,000 clones in the sample; approximately 74% occur only once, and 4.8% lies in the top ten. V shed 4 bases and J shed 2 bases, with 11 bases lying between them. Per the germline V gene, CDR1 is SNHLY and CDR2 is FYNNEI. The CDR3 covers 14 residues. This TCR was sampled from a human donor with melanoma. Sequenced sample: tumor tissue. V and J are TRBV2 and TRBJ1-1; no reliable D call. The CDR3 here is CASSVRDTNTEAFF. The CDR3 nucleotides are TGTGCCAGCAGTGTTAGGGATACCAACACTGAAGCTTTCTTT. Full variable domain (rest looked up from reference TRBV2 and TRBJ1-1): EPEVTQTPSHQVTQMGQEVILRCVPISNHLYFYWYRQILGQKVEFLVSFYNNEISEKSEIFDDQFSVERPDGSNFTLKIRSTKLEDSAMYFCASSVRDTNTEAFFGQGTRLTVV.